The 20 T cell receptor beta chains reported below all come from one sample, sequenced in a study of regulatory T cells in long-lasting Graves disease (dated by TCRdb to the early 2020s). The library was generated by multiplex PCR. Sequencing used an Illumina HiSeq 4000. TCR beta libraries were built with iRepertoire HTBI primers and Arm-PCR amplification of CDR3 regions. TCRdb applied fastp at Q25 and MiXCR to the public reads, then kept only in-frame beta chains. Here each entry gathers all rows of one CDR3 protein and keeps the most common genes and DNA. The sample table holds 440,000 or so distinct CDR3 sequences, of which about 16% were seen once. In total, the top ten clones hold about a sixth of the sample. Interpreted using the paper, the time point label stands for: newly diagnosed GD, antithyroid drugs for less than 3 months. RNA was extracted from PBMCs in TRIzol for both TCR sequencing and RNA sequencing.

These data are also associated with another study on T cells in Graves' hyperthyroidism and ophthalmopathy.

This specimen was peripheral blood mononuclear cells (PBMCs), taken at new diagnosis, from a patient treated with antithyroid drugs. The source of these receptors is a woman in her thirties with Graves disease. Donor details come from another sample of the same person, matched by shared clones.

This clonotype appeared many times. This rearrangement joins TRBV7-8 to TRBJ2-3, with D tentatively TRBD2 (6 bases). Trimming stripped 6 bases from V and 3 bases from J, with 16 bases between. The CDR3 has 15 residues. Looked up from germline, CDR1 is SGHVS and CDR2 is FQNEAQ. CDR3 amino acids: CASRPVAGRTDTQYF. The CDR3 DNA is TGTGCCAGCAGACCAGTTGCGGGAAGGACAGATACGCAGTATTTT.

This clonotype was seen repeatedly, ten times or more. CDR3 nucleotide sequence: TGTGCCAGCAGCTGGACAGGGAATTATGGCTACACCTTC. Protein sequence: CASSWTGNYGYTF. The V call is TRBV3-1, the J call TRBJ1-2; 8 nucleotides line up with TRBD1. The CDR3 spans 13 residues. The V gene end was trimmed by 5 bases and the J gene end by 5 bases; junction bases not matched to a gene: 4. From germline, CDR1 is LGHDT and CDR2 YNNKEL (reference sequence).

This clonotype came up many times. The chain employs TRBV5-1 and TRBJ1-2; D remains unclear. The CDR3 contains 13 residues. The germline V gene encodes CDR1 SGHRS and CDR2 YFSETQ. V was clipped by 1 base and J by 3 bases, with 7 bases between them. Written as DNA, the CDR3 is TGCGCCAGCAGCTTGACGACCGACTATGGCTACACCTTC. Encoded protein: CASSLTTDYGYTF.

This clonotype has more than one count but fewer than ten. The rearrangement uses TRBV20-1 and TRBJ2-5; tentatively, D is TRBD2 (5 bases). Germline CDR1 reads DFQATT; CDR2 reads SNEGSKA (reference sequence). The germline V and J ends were trimmed by 3 bases and 4 bases, with 12 bases remaining between them. CDR3 size: 13 residues. In DNA form, the CDR3 reads TGCAGTGCTAGGTTCGTGGGAGTAGAGACCCAGTACTTC. It specifies CSARFVGVETQYF.

This clonotype was counted many times. The chain has TRBV2 and TRBJ2-3, with TRBD1 matching 7 bases. Germline CDR1 and CDR2: SNHLY and FYNNEI. J gave up 4 bases and V 6 bases, and 7 bases lay outside the gene matches. This CDR3 is 14 amino acids long. Here the CDR3 reads CASSELQGSDTQYF. The CDR3 coding sequence is TGTGCCAGCAGCGAGCTACAGGGGTCAGATACGCAGTATTTT.

The rearrangement uses TRBV25-1 and TRBJ1-2, with TRBD1 as a possible D gene (6 bases). V gave up 7 bases and J gave up 2 bases, with 11 bases separating them. CDR3 length equals 13 residues. Germline loops: CDR1 MGHDK, CDR2 SYGVNS. As DNA, the CDR3 is TGTGCCAGCAAATTACAGGGAAACTATGGCTACACCTTC. This gives the protein CASKLQGNYGYTF.

In the case of this clonotype: A much larger clone differs by one base, so this may be a read error. This chain uses TRBV28 with TRBJ2-7; 12 bases map to TRBD1. V shed 3 bases, J shed 5 bases, and the junction held 11 bases outside the gene matches. Germline-derived CDR1 and CDR2 are MDHEN and SYDVKM. The CDR3 totals 17 residues. Written as DNA, the CDR3 is TGTGCCAGCAGTTTTGTACATGGGACAGGGGGCCGAGACGAGCAGTACTTC. This encodes CASSFVHGTGGRDEQYF. The full variable domain, in which reference TRBV28 and TRBJ2-7 provide the parts outside the CDR3, is DVKVTQSSRYLVKRTGEKVFLECVQDMDHENMFWYRQDPGLGLRLIYFSYDVKMKEKGDIPEGYSVSREKKERFSLILESASTNQTSMYLCASSFVHGTGGRDEQYFGPGTRLTVT.

This clonotype was detected ten times or more. This rearrangement joins TRBV12-5 to TRBJ2-1; no reliable D call. CDR1 and CDR2 (germline): LGHNT, FRNRAP. The V end lost 1 base, the J end lost 4 bases, and 11 bases lay between the germline ends. This CDR3 is 15 amino acids long. CDR3 sequence (DNA): TGTGCTAGTGGTTTGGGACATAGCTATTACAATGAGCAGTTCTTC. Its translation: CASGLGHSYYNEQFF.

This clonotype was picked up a small number of times. The V call is TRBV6-2 or TRBV6-3, the J call TRBJ1-2; 9 nucleotides match TRBD1. The V gene end was trimmed by 6 bases and the J gene end by 0 bases; junction bases not matched to a gene: 11. The germline V gene encodes CDR1 MNHEY and CDR2 SVGEGT. The CDR3 loop spans 17 amino acids. The CDR3 protein is CASRVGQGRMANYGYTF. The CDR3 coding sequence is TGTGCCAGCAGGGTAGGACAGGGGAGAATGGCTAACTATGGCTACACCTTC.

This clonotype was counted many times. The chain uses TRBV30 and TRBJ2-1; D is undetermined. Germline CDR1 GTSNPN, CDR2 SVGIG (reference sequence). The CDR3 spans 12 residues. Deletions cut 3 bases from V and 0 bases from J, with 3 bases between. CDR3 sequence (DNA): TGTGCCTGGAGGGACTCCTACAATGAGCAGTTCTTC. Translating gives CAWRDSYNEQFF.

This clonotype was counted at least ten times. J is TRBJ2-3 and V is TRBV5-1; 15 bases fit TRBD2. The germline V gene encodes CDR1 SGHRS and CDR2 YFSETQ. Losses at the gene ends were 4 bases for V and 2 bases for J; bases not matched to a gene: 8. The CDR3 contains 18 residues. CDR3 in amino acids: CASSPGLAGGPITDTQYF. Written as DNA, the CDR3 is TGCGCCAGCAGCCCCGGACTAGCGGGAGGGCCAATCACAGATACGCAGTATTTT.

The V gene is TRBV4-1, the J gene TRBJ2-3; D may be TRBD2 (5 bases). V was trimmed by 8 bases and J by 3 bases, leaving 21 bases between them. CDR1 is MGHRA, CDR2 YSYEKL, per germline. The CDR3 runs to 16 residues. Here the CDR3 DNA reads TGCGCCAGCCGAAGGCTGGTTGGAGCGGTGACAGATACGCAGTATTTT. This translates into CASRRLVGAVTDTQYF.

This clonotype was seen a few times. The genes are TRBV5-8 and TRBJ1-4; D unclear. The V end was cut by 0 bases, the J end by 3 bases, with 9 bases between. CDR3 length equals 15 residues. CDR1 and CDR2 from the germline V gene are SGHTS and YDEGEE. CDR3 nucleotide sequence: TGTGCCAGCAGCTTGGGAGGGCGGCCTAATGAAAAACTGTTTTTT. Translation: CASSLGGRPNEKLFF.

A word on this clonotype: A much larger clonotype is one base distant, so this may be a read error. V usage is TRBV6-8 and J usage is TRBJ2-5; D may match TRBD1 or TRBD2 (6 bases each). CDR3 length: 15 residues. V lost 4 bases to trimming and J lost 7 bases, with 19 bases between them. Germline V gene lookup returns CDR1 MNHGY and CDR2 SAAAGT. CDR3 nucleotides: TGTGCCAGCAGTTCGGGGACTCAGGGGAAAGGGACCCAGTACTTC. The encoded protein is CASSSGTQGKGTQYF.

This clonotype was picked up many times. This chain connects TRBV27 to TRBJ2-1; unclear D gene. The CDR3 runs 15 residues. V was cut by 2 bases and J by 2 bases, with 10 bases left in between. Per the germline V gene, CDR1 is MNHEY and CDR2 is SMNVEV (reference sequence). The CDR3 nucleotides read TGTGCCAGCAGTTTAGTGCCAAGTACCTACAATGAGCAGTTCTTC. This codes for CASSLVPSTYNEQFF.

This clonotype appeared many times. This chain connects TRBV7-9 to TRBJ2-3, with TRBD1 identical over 9 bases. The junction had 8 bases not matched to a gene; V was cut back by 2 bases and J by 2 bases. There are 17 residues in the CDR3. CDR1 is SEHNR and CDR2 is FQNEAQ in the germline V gene (reference sequence). The CDR3 is CASSLPWTGEVTDTQYF. CDR3 bases: TGTGCCAGCAGCTTACCCTGGACAGGGGAAGTCACAGATACGCAGTATTTT.

This clonotype was counted many times. The chain joins TRBV14 to TRBJ2-1, with D possibly being TRBD1 or TRBD2 (6 bases each). Trimming stripped 1 base from V and 3 bases from J, with 13 bases between. CDR1 is SGHDN and CDR2 is FVKESK in the germline V gene. The CDR3 runs 16 residues. The CDR3 nucleotides are TGTGCCAGCAGCCAAGGATGGGGGGCCAGCTACAATGAGCAGTTCTTC. Its protein is CASSQGWGASYNEQFF.

Only a few counts were recorded for this clonotype. The chain recombines TRBV7-2 with TRBJ1-4, with D possibly matching TRBD1 (6 bases). V was pared by 4 bases and J by 8 bases, with 20 bases between. CDR1 and CDR2 (germline): SGHTA, FQGNSA. The CDR3 covers 16 residues. CDR3 bases: TGTGCCAGCAGCTCCTCCCCGGTGGGGGCAAACGAAAAACTGTTTTTT. This gives the protein CASSSSPVGANEKLFF.

This clonotype was observed at least ten times. This rearrangement joins TRBV15 to TRBJ2-4; tentatively, D is TRBD1 or TRBD2 (5 bases each). V lost 7 bases and J lost 0, with 16 bases in between. There are 16 residues in the CDR3. CDR1 and CDR2 from the germline V gene are LNHNV and YYDKDF (reference sequence). CDR3 amino acids: CATTPRGTLAKNIQYF. CDR3 nucleotide sequence: TGTGCCACCACCCCCCGAGGGACCCTAGCCAAAAACATTCAGTACTTC. The full variable domain, with the rest looked up from reference TRBV15 and TRBJ2-4, is DAMVIQNPRYQVTQFGKPVTLSCSQTLNHNVMYWYQQKSSQAPKLLFHYYDKDFNNEADTPDNFQSRRPNTSFCFLDIRSPGLGDTAMYLCATTPRGTLAKNIQYFGAGTRLSVL.

Many counts were recorded for this clonotype. The CDR3 region is CASSPWRERSYEQFF. The CDR3, as DNA: TGTGCCAGCAGCCCCTGGCGGGAGAGGTCCTATGAGCAGTTCTTC. The chain uses TRBV11-3 and TRBJ2-1; 7 bases are a match to TRBD2. Germline V CDR1 and CDR2: SGHNT, YENEEA. With 5 bases clipped from V and 8 bases from J, the junction kept 12 bases outside the gene matches. The CDR3 has 15 amino acids.